This entry lists 16 T cell receptor beta chains sequenced from one sample in a study of blood T cell repertoires in COVID-19. Sequencing used immunoSEQ multiplex PCR; TCRdb keeps in-frame clones, though not all of them. The sample lists about 140,000 clones, about 77% occurring once. Sequencing was carried out using peripheral blood. Every receptor here comes from a man aged 60 to 75 with acute or convalescent COVID-19.

The chain couples TRBV10-1 to TRBJ2-4, with TRBD2 as a possible D gene (5 bases). Germline assignment: CDR1 WNHNN and CDR2 SYGVQD (reference sequence). Trimming removed 1 base from V and 1 base from J, with 14 bases in between. This CDR3 is 17 amino acids long. CDR3 DNA sequence: TGCGCCAGCAGTGAGTTCCCCTTCGGGGTGGCCAAAAACATTCAGTACTTC. Its protein product is CASSEFPFGVAKNIQYF.

The rearrangement joins TRBV11-2 to TRBJ2-7; 12 bases line up with TRBD2. Germline V CDR1 and CDR2: SGHAT, FQNNGV. The CDR3 has 17 residues. The V gene end was trimmed by 4 bases and the J gene end by 0 bases; junction bases not matched to a gene: 7. CDR3 bases: TGTGCCAGCAGCTCCTCTCGGACTAGCGGGGACTCCTACGAGCAGTACTTC. Translated, it gives CASSSSRTSGDSYEQYF.

The chain has TRBV4-2 and TRBJ2-5, with D unresolved. With 0 bases removed from V and 4 bases from J, the gap between germline ends came to 6 bases. Germline values: CDR1 LGHNA, CDR2 YNFKEQ. The CDR3 is 13 residues long. CDR3 DNA: TGTGCCAGCAGCCAAGAGACGGGAGAGACCCAGTACTTC. Amino acids: CASSQETGETQYF.

V usage is TRBV6-6 and J usage is TRBJ1-1; D is unresolved. Looked up from germline, CDR1 is MNHNY and CDR2 is SVGAGI (reference sequence). The V gene lost 6 bases and the J gene lost 4 bases, with 15 bases spanning the gap. This CDR3 spans 14 amino acids. The CDR3 is CASSWVEEATEAFF. Here the CDR3 DNA reads TGTGCCAGCAGCTGGGTGGAGGAGGCCACTGAAGCTTTCTTT.

The rearrangement links TRBV5-1 to TRBJ2-3; 12 nucleotides align to TRBD2. CDR3 length equals 15 residues. Unmatched junction bases numbered 4, after V lost 4 bases and J lost 4 bases. CDR1 and CDR2 from the germline V gene are SGHRS and YFSETQ. CDR3 region: CASSTTSGRSDTQYF. The DNA for the CDR3 is TGCGCCAGCAGCACGACTAGCGGGAGATCAGATACGCAGTATTTT.

This clone was seen a few times. This chain links TRBV12-3 or TRBV12-4 with TRBJ1-5, with D possibly matching TRBD1 (6 bases). Trimming took off 3 bases at V and 7 bases at J, with 10 bases between the two ends. This CDR3 is built from 13 residues. The CDR3 protein is CASSFTGNQPQHF. CDR3 sequence (DNA): TGTGCCAGCAGTTTTACAGGGAACCAGCCCCAGCATTTT.

The V and J genes are TRBV25-1 and TRBJ2-5; a weak D match, TRBD2 (5 bases). The germline CDR1 and CDR2 sequences are MGHDK and SYGVNS. Trimming took off 5 bases at V and 5 bases at J, with 12 bases between the two ends. The CDR3 extends over 13 amino acids. CDR3 bases: TGTGCCAGCAGTCCGGTGGGAGCGGAGACCCAGTACTTC. Residues: CASSPVGAETQYF.

V usage is TRBV7-2 and J usage is TRBJ2-1, with TRBD2 matching 7 bases. Per germline, CDR1 SGHTA and CDR2 FQGNSA. J gave up 12 bases and V 3 bases, and 5 bases lay outside the gene matches. The CDR3 extends over 12 amino acids. The CDR3, as DNA: TGTGCCAGCAGCTTCCCAGCGGGGTGGCAGTTCTTC. Amino acids: CASSFPAGWQFF.

The chain uses TRBV10-2 and TRBJ2-3, with 7 bases matching TRBD2. The CDR3 is made up of 17 amino acids. The V gene end was trimmed by 2 bases and the J gene end by 0 bases; junction bases not matched to a gene: 8. Germline V lookup: CDR1 WSHSY, CDR2 SAAADI. CDR3 loop: CASSEGPAGYSTDTQYF. CDR3 DNA: TGCGCCAGCAGTGAGGGTCCAGCGGGATATAGCACAGATACGCAGTATTTT.

The chain combines TRBV7-9 with TRBJ2-1, with 12 bases matching TRBD2. V lost 4 bases and J lost 9; bases outside the gene matches: 7. The CDR3 is 15 residues long. The germline V gene encodes CDR1 SEHNR and CDR2 FQNEAQ (reference sequence). Here the CDR3 DNA reads TGTGCCAGCAGCTGGACTAGCGGGATAGGTAGTGAGCAGTTCTTC. Amino acids: CASSWTSGIGSEQFF.

This clone was seen once. This sequence joins TRBV25-1 and TRBJ1-4; TRBD1 might be the D (5 bases). CDR1 is MGHDK, CDR2 SYGVNS, per germline. The V and J ends lost 1 base and 8 bases respectively, with 14 bases between them. This CDR3 contains 15 residues. The CDR3 here is CASSESRQGGEKLFF. CDR3 nucleotides: TGTGCCAGCAGTGAATCCCGGCAGGGTGGGGAAAAACTGTTTTTT.

This clone appeared once. The genes are TRBV25-1 and TRBJ1-3; D might be TRBD1 (5 bases). The CDR3 runs to 15 residues. From germline, CDR1 is MGHDK and CDR2 SYGVNS. Trimming left V 8 bases short and J 2 bases short, with 16 bases between. The CDR3 here is CASGSGGSTGNTIYF. CDR3 nucleotides: TGTGCCAGCGGTAGTGGGGGGTCGACTGGAAACACCATATATTTT.

The genes are TRBV7-8 and TRBJ1-1, with 8 bases lining up with TRBD1. The CDR3 spans 16 residues. V shed 5 bases and J 4 bases; nucleotides not matched to a gene: 12. Germline assignment: CDR1 SGHVS and CDR2 FQNEAQ. CDR3 residues: CASSLSRDRRGTEAFF. The CDR3 DNA reads as TGTGCCAGCAGCCTGTCCCGGGACAGGCGCGGCACTGAAGCTTTCTTT.

V gene TRBV5-4 combines with J gene TRBJ2-5; TRBD1 matches 9 bases. This CDR3 has 14 residues. Trimming at V came to 3 bases and at J to 5 bases, leaving 5 bases not matched to a gene. Looked up from germline, CDR1 is SGHNT and CDR2 is YYREEE (reference sequence). CDR3 in amino acids: CASSSQGAEETQYF. The DNA for the CDR3 is TGTGCCAGCAGCTCACAGGGGGCTGAGGAGACCCAGTACTTC.

The CDR3 here is CASSVEGAVSTDTQYF. CDR3 DNA: TGTGCCAGCAGCGTAGAAGGTGCGGTCAGCACAGATACGCAGTATTTT. V and J are TRBV9 and TRBJ2-3; D uncertain. The CDR3 is 16 amino acids. Per the germline V gene, CDR1 is SGDLS and CDR2 is YYNGEE. Trimming removed 0 bases at V and 0 bases at J, with 11 bases between.

V is TRBV4-1 and J is TRBJ2-5, with 13 bases aligning to TRBD2. The V and J ends lost 4 bases and 2 bases, in that order; junction bases with no gene match: 10. The length of the CDR3 is 18 residues. The germline V gene encodes CDR1 MGHRA and CDR2 YSYEKL. The CDR3 coding sequence is TGCGCCAGCAGCCCAGCTCCCCCGGGACTAGCGGGACAAGAGACCCAGTACTTC. Amino acids: CASSPAPPGLAGQETQYF.